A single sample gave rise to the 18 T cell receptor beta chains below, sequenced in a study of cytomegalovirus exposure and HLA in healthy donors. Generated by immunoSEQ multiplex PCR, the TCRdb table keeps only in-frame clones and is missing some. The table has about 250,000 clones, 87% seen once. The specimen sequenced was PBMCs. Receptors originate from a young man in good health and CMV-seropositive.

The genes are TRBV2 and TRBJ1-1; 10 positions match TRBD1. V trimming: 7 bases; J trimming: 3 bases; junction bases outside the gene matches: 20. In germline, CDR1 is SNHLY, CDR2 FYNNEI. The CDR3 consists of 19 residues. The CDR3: CASKFGTGVVGGWDTEAFF. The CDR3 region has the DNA TGTGCCAGCAAGTTCGGGACAGGGGTGGTTGGGGGTTGGGACACTGAAGCTTTCTTT.

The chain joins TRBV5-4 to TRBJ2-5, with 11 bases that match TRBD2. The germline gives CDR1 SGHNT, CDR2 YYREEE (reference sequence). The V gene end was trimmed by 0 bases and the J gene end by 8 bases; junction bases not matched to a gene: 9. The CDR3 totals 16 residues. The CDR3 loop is CASSLAGTSGGETQYF. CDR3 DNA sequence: TGTGCCAGCAGCTTGGCCGGGACTAGCGGCGGAGAAACCCAGTACTTC.

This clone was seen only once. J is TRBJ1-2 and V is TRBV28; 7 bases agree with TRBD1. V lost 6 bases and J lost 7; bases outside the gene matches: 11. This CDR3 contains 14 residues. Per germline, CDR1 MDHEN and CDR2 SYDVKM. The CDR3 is CASSRGQVSGGYTF. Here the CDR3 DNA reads TGTGCCAGCAGCCGAGGACAGGTCAGTGGTGGCTACACCTTC.

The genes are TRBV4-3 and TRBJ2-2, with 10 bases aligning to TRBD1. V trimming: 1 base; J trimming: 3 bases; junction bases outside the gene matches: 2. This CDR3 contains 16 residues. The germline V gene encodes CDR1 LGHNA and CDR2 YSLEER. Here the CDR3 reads CASSQGTGGYTGELFF. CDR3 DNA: TGCGCCAGCAGCCAAGGGACAGGGGGGTACACCGGGGAGCTGTTTTTT.

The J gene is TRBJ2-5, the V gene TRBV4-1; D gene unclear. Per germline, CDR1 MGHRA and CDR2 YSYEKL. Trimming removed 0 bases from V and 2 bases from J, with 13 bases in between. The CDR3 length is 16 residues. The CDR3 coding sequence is TGCGCCAGCAGCCAAGATATAATGGGATATCAAGAGACCCAGTACTTC. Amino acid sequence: CASSQDIMGYQETQYF.

This CDR3 reads CASLASGLSYNEQFF. The CDR3 bases are TGTGCCAGCTTAGCTAGCGGGTTATCCTACAATGAGCAGTTCTTC. The gene calls are TRBV7-2 and TRBJ2-1, with 8 bases aligning to TRBD2. The CDR3 covers 15 residues. J gave up 1 base and V 8 bases, and 7 bases lay outside the gene matches. Looked up from germline, CDR1 is SGHTA and CDR2 is FQGNSA.

The CDR3 is CASSLAGGPYNEQFF. CDR3 coding DNA: TGTGCCAGCAGCTTAGCGGGAGGACCATACAATGAGCAGTTCTTC. The chain has TRBV11-1 and TRBJ2-1, with D tentatively TRBD2 (6 bases). The CDR3 is 15 amino acids. With 0 bases removed from V and 4 bases from J, the gap between germline ends came to 10 bases. Germline CDR1 reads SGHAT; CDR2 reads FQDESV (reference sequence).

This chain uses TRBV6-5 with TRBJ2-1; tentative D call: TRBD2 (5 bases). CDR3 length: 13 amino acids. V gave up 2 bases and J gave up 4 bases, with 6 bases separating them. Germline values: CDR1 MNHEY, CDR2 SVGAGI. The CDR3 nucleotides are TGTGCCAGCAGTTACGAGCGGTACAATGAGCAGTTCTTC. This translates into CASSYERYNEQFF.

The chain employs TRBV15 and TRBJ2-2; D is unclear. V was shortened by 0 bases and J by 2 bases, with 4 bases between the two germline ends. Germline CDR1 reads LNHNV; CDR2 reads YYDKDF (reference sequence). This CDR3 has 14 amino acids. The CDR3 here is CATSRERNTGELFF. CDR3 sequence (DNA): TGTGCCACCAGCAGAGAAAGAAACACCGGGGAGCTGTTTTTT.

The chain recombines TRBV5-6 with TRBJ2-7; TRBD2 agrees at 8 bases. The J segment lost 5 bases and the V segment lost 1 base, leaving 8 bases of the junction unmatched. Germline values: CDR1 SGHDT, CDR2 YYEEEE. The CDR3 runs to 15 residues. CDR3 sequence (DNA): TGTGCCAGCAGCTTGATTAGCGGGAAGGCCCACGAGCAGTACTTC. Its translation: CASSLISGKAHEQYF.

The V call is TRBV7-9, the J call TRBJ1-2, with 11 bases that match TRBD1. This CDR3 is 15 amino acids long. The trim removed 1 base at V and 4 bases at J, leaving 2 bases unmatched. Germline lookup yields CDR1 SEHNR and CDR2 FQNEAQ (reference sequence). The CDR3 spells CASSLGTGGAYGYTF. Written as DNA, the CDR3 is TGTGCCAGCAGCTTAGGGACAGGGGGCGCCTATGGCTACACCTTC.

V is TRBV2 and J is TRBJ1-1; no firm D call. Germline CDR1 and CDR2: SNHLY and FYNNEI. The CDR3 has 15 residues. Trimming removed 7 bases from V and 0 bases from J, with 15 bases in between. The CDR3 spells CASIQPQAMNTEAFF. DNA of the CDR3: TGTGCCAGCATCCAACCCCAGGCCATGAACACTGAAGCTTTCTTT.

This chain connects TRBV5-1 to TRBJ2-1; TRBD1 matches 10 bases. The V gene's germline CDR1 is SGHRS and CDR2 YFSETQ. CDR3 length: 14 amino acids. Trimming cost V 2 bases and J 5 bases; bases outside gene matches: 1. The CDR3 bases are TGCGCCAGCAGCTTAGGGACAGGGGACAATGAGCAGTTCTTC. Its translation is CASSLGTGDNEQFF.

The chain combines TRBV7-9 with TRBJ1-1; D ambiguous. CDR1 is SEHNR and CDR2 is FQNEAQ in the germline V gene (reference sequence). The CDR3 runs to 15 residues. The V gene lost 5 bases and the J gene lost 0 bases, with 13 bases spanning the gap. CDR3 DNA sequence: TGTGCCAGCAGCATAAACAGCGGGATGAACACTGAAGCTTTCTTT. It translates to CASSINSGMNTEAFF.

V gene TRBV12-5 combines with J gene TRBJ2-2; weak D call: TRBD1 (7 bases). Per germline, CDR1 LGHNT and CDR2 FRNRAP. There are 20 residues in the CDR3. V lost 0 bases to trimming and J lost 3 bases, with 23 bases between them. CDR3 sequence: CASGLVRAGGFPIDTGELFF. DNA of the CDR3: TGTGCTAGTGGTTTGGTACGGGCAGGGGGGTTCCCCATTGACACCGGGGAGCTGTTTTTT.

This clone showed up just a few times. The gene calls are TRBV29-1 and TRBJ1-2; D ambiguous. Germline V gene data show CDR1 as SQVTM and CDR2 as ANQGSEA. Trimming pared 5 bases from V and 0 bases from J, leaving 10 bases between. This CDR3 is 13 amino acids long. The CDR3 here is CSVPTGPNYGYTF. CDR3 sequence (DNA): TGCAGCGTTCCCACCGGGCCTAACTATGGCTACACCTTC.

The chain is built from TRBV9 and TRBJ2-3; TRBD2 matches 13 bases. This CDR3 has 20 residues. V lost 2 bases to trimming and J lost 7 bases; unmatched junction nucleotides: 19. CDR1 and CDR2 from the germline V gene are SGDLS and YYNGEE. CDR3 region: CASSVSPKSRTSGSFHTQYF. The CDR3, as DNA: TGTGCCAGCAGCGTTTCCCCCAAGTCCCGGACTAGCGGGAGCTTTCATACGCAGTATTTT.

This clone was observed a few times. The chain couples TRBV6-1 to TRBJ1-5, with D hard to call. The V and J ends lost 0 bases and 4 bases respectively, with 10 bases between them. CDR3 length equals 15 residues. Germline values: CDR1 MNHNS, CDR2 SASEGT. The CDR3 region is CASSEALGGNQPQHF. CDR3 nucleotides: TGTGCCAGCAGTGAAGCTCTAGGCGGGAATCAGCCCCAGCATTTT.